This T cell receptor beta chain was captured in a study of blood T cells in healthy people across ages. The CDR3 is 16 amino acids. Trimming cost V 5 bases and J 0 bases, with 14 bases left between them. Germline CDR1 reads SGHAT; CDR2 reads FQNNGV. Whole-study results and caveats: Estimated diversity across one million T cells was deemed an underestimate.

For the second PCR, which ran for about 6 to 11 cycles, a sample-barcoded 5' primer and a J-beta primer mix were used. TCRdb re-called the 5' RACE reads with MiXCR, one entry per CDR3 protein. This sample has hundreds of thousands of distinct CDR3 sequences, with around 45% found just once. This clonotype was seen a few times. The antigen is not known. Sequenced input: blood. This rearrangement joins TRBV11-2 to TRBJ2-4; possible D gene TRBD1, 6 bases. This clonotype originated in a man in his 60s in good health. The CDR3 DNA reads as TGTGCCAGCAGCCTCGGACAGTCCCTAGCCAAAAACATTCAGTACTTC. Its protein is CASSLGQSLAKNIQYF.